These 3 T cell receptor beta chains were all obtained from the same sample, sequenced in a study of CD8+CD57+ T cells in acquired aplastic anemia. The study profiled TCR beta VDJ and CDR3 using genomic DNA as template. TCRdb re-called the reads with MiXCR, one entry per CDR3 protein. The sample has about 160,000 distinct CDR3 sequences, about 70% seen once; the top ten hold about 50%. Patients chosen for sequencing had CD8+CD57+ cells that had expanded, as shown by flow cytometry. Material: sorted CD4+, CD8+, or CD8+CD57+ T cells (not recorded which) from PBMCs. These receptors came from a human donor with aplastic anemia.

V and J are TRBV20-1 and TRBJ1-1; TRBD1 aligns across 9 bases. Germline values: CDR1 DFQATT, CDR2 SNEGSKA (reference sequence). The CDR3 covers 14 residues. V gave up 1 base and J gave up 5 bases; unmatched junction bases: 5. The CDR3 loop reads CSARVGQGGTEAFF. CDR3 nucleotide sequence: TGCAGTGCTAGAGTGGGACAGGGAGGGACTGAAGCTTTCTTT.

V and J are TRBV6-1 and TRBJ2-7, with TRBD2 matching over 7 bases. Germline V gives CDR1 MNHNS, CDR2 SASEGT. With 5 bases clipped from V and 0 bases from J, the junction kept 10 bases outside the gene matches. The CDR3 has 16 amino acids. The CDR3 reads CASSSPPGGSSYEQYF. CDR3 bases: TGTGCCAGCAGTTCTCCACCGGGAGGTAGCTCCTACGAGCAGTACTTC.

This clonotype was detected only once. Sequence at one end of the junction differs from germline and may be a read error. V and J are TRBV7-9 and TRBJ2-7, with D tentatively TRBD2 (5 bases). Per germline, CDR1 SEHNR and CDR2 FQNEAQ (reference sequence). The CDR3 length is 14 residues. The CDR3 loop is CASKKEANSYERYF. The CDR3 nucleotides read TGTGCCAGCAAAAAGGAGGCCAACTCCTACGAGCGGTACTTC.